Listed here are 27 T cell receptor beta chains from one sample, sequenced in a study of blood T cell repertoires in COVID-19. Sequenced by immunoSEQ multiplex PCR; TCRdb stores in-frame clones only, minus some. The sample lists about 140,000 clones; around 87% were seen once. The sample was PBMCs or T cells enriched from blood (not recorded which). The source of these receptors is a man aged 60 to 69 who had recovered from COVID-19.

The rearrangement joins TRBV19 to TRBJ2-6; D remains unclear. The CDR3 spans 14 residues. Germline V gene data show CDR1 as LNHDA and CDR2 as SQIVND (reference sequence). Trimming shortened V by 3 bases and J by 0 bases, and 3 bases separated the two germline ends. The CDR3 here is CASSIISGANVLTF. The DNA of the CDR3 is TGTGCCAGTAGTATCATCTCTGGGGCCAACGTCCTGACTTTC. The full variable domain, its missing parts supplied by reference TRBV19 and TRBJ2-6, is DGGITQSPKYLFRKEGQNVTLSCEQNLNHDAMYWYRQDPGQGLRLIYYSQIVNDFQKGDIAEGYSVSREKKESFPLTVTSAQKNPTAFYLCASSIISGANVLTFGAGSRLTVL.

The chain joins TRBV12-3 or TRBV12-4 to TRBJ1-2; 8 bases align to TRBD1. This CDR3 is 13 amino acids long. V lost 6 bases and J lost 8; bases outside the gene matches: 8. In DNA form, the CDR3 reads TGTGCCAGCAGGCTAGGACAGGGACACGGCTACACCTTC. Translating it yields CASRLGQGHGYTF.

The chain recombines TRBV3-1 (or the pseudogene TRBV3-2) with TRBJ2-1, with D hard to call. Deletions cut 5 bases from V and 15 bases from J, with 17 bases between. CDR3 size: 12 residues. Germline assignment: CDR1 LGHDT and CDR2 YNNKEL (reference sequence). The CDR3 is CASSSTDRRRFF. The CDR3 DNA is TGTGCCAGCAGCTCCACAGACCGAAGGCGGTTCTTC.

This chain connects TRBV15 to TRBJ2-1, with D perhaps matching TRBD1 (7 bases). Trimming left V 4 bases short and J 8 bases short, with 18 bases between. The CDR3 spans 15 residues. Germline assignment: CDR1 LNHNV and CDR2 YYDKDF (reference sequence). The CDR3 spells CATSKGGGASDEQFF. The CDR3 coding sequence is TGTGCCACCAGCAAAGGAGGGGGCGCTTCGGATGAGCAGTTCTTC.

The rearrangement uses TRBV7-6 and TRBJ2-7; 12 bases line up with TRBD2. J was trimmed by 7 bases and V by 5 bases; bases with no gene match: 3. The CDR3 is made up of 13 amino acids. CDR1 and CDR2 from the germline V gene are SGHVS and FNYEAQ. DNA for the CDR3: TGTGCCAGCAGCCAAGGACTAGCGGGAGAGCAGTACTTC. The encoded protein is CASSQGLAGEQYF.

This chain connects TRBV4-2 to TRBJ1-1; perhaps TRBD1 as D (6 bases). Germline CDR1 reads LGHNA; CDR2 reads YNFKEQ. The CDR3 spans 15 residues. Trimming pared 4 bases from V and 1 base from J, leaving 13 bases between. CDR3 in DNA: TGTGCCAGCAGCCGGCAACCGGGACAGAACACTGAAGCTTTCTTT. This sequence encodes CASSRQPGQNTEAFF.

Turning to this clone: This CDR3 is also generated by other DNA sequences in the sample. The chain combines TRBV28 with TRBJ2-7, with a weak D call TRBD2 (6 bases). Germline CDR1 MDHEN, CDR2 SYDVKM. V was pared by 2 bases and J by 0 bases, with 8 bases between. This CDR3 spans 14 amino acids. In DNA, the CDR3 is TGTGCCAGCAGTTTAGGGGGGTCCTCCTACGAGCAGTACTTC. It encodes CASSLGGSSYEQYF.

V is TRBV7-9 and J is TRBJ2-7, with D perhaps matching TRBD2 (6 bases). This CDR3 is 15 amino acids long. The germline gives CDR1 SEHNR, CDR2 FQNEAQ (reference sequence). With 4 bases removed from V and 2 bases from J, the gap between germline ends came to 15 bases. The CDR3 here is CASSSPGGRAYEQYF. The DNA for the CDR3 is TGTGCCAGCAGCTCACCCGGGGGTAGAGCCTACGAGCAGTACTTC.

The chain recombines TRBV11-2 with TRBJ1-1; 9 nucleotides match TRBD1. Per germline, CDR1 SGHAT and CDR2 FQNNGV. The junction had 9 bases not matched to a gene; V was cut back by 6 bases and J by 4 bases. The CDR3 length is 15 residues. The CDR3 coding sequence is TGTGCCAGCAGTCCAACAGGGGGCGGGGGCACTGAAGCTTTCTTT. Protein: CASSPTGGGGTEAFF. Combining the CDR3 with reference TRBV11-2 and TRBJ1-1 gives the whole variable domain EAGVAQSPRYKIIEKRQSVAFWCNPISGHATLYWYQQILGQGPKLLIQFQNNGVVDDSQLPKDRFSAERLKGVDSTLKIQPAKLEDSAVYLCASSPTGGGGTEAFFGQGTRLTVV.

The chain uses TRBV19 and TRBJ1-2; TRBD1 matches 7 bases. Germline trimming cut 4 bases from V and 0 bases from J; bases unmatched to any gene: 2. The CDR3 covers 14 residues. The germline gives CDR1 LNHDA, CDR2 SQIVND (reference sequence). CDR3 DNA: TGTGCCAGTAGTAGGGACAGAGCTAACTATGGCTACACCTTC. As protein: CASSRDRANYGYTF. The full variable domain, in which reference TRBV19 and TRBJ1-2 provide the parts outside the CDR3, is DGGITQSPKYLFRKEGQNVTLSCEQNLNHDAMYWYRQDPGQGLRLIYYSQIVNDFQKGDIAEGYSVSREKKESFPLTVTSAQKNPTAFYLCASSRDRANYGYTFGSGTRLTVV.

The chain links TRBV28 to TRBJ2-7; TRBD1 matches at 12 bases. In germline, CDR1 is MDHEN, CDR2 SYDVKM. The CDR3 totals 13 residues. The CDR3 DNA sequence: TGTGCCAGCAGTCTCCTCGGGACAGGGGGCCTGAGTGTC. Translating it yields CASSLLGTGGLSV.

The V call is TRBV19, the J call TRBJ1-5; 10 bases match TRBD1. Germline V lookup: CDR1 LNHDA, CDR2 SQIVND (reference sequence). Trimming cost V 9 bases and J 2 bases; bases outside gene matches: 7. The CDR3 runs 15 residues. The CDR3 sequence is CASGQGGNGNQPQHF. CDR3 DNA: TGTGCCAGCGGACAGGGGGGGAATGGCAATCAGCCCCAGCATTTT. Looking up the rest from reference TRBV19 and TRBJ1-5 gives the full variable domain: DGGITQSPKYLFRKEGQNVTLSCEQNLNHDAMYWYRQDPGQGLRLIYYSQIVNDFQKGDIAEGYSVSREKKESFPLTVTSAQKNPTAFYLCASGQGGNGNQPQHFGDGTRLSIL.

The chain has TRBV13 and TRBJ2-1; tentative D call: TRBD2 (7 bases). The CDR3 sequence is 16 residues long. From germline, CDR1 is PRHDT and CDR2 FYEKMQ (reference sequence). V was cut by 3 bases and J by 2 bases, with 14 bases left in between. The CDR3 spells CASSFHRGGTYNEQFF. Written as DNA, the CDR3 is TGTGCCAGCAGCTTCCATAGGGGGGGAACCTACAATGAGCAGTTCTTC.

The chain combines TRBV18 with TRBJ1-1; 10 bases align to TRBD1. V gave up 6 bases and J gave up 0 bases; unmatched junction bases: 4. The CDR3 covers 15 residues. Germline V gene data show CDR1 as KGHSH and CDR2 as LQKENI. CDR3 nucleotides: TGTGCCAGCTCCCGCGACAGGGGGCTGAACACTGAAGCTTTCTTT. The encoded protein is CASSRDRGLNTEAFF.

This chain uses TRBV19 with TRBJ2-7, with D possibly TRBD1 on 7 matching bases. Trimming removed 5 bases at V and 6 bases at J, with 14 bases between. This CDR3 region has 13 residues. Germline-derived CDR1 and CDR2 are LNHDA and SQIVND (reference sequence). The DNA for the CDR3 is TGTGCCAGTAGTTTCTACAGGGGAGGCGAGCAGTACTTC. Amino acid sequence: CASSFYRGGEQYF.

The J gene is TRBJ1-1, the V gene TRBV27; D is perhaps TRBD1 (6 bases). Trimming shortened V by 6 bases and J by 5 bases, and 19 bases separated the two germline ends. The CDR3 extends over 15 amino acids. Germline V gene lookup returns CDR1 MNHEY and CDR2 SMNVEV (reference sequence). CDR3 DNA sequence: TGTGCCAGCAGCCGATCAACAGGGATTTCGACTGAAGCTTTCTTT. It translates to CASSRSTGISTEAFF.

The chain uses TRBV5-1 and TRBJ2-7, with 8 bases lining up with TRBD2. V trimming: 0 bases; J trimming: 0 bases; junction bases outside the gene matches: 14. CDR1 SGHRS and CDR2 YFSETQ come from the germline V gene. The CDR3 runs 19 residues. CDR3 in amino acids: CASSLGSGRTTTSSYEQYF. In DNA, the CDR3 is TGCGCCAGCAGCTTGGGCAGCGGGAGAACGACGACGAGCTCCTACGAGCAGTACTTC.

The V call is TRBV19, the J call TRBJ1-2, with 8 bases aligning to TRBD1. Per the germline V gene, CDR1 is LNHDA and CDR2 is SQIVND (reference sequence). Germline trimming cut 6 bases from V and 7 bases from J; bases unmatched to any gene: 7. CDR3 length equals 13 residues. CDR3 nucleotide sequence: TGTGCCAGTAGGGACAGGGCCAAACGTGGCTACACCTTC. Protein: CASRDRAKRGYTF.

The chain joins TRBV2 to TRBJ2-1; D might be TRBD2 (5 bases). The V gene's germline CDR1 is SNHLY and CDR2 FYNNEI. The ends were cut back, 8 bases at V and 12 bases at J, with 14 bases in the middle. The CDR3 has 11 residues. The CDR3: CASPKGSGQFF. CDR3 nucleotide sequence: TGTGCCAGCCCCAAAGGGAGTGGGCAGTTCTTC.

The CDR3 is CASSVDRFGTQYF. CDR3 nucleotide sequence: TGTGCCAGCTCGGTAGACAGGTTCGGGACCCAGTACTTC. The rearrangement uses TRBV18 and TRBJ2-5; perhaps TRBD1 as D (6 bases). CDR3 length: 13 amino acids. Germline V gene data show CDR1 as KGHSH and CDR2 as LQKENI. Between the trimmed V and J ends, which lost 6 bases and 7 bases, there was a span of 15 bases. The variable domain in full, with the rest retrieved from reference TRBV18 and TRBJ2-5, is NAGVMQNPRHLVRRRGQEARLRCSPMKGHSHVYWYRQLPEEGLKFMVYLQKENIIDESGMPKERFSAEFPKEGPSILRIQQVVRGDSAAYFCASSVDRFGTQYFGPGTRLLVL.

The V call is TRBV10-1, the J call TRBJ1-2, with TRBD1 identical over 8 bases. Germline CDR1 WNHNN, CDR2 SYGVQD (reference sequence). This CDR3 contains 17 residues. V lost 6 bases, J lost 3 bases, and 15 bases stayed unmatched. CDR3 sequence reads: CASRPHGTGVGYYGYTF. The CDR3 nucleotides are TGCGCCAGCAGGCCCCATGGGACAGGCGTTGGCTACTATGGCTACACCTTC.

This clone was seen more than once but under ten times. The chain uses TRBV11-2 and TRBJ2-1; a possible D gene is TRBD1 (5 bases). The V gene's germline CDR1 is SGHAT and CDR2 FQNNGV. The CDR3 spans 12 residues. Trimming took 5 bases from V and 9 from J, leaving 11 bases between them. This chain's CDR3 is CASSVQVGEQFF. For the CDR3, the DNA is TGTGCCAGCAGCGTACAGGTGGGTGAGCAGTTCTTC.

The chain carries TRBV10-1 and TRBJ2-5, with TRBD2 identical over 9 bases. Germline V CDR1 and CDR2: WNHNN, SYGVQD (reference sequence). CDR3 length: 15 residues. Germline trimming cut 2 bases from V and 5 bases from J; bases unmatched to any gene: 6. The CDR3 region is CASSEVAGVGETQYF. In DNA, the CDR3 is TGCGCCAGCAGTGAGGTAGCGGGAGTTGGGGAGACCCAGTACTTC.

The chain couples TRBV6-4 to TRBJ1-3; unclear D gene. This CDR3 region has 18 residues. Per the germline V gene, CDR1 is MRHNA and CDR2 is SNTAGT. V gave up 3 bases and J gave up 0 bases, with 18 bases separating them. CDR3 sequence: CASSDSPVTDSSGNTIYF. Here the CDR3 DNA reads TGTGCCAGCAGTGATTCTCCCGTCACAGATAGCTCTGGAAACACCATATATTTT.

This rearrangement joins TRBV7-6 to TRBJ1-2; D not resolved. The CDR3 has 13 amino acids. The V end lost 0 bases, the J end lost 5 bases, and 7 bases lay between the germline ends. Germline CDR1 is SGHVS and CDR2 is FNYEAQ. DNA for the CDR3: TGTGCCAGCAGCTTAGCCCAGTGGTATGGCTACACCTTC. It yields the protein CASSLAQWYGYTF.

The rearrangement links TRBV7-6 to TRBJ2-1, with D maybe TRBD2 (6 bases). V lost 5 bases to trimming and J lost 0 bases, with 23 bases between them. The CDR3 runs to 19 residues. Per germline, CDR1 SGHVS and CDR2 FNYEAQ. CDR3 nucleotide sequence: TGTGCCAGCAGCCCCCGCGGCGGGACCGGGGTCGGCTCCTACAATGAGCAGTTCTTC. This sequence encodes CASSPRGGTGVGSYNEQFF.

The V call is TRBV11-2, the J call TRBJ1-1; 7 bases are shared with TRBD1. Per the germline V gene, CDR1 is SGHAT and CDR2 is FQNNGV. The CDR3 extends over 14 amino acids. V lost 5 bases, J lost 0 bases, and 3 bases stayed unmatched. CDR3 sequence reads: CASSMGQLNTEAFF. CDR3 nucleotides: TGTGCCAGCAGCATGGGACAGTTGAACACTGAAGCTTTCTTT.